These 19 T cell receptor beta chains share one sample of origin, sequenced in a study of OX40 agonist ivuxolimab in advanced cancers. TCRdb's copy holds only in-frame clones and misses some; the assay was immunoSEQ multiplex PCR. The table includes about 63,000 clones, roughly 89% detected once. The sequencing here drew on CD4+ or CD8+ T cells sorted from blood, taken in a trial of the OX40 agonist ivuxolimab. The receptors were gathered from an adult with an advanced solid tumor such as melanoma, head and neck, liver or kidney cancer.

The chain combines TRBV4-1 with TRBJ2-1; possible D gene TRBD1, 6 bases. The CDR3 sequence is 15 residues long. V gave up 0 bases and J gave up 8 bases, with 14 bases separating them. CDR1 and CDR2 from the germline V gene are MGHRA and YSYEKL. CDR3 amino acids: CASSQEGTPSDEQFF. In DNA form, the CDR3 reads TGCGCCAGCAGCCAAGAAGGGACACCCTCGGATGAGCAGTTCTTC.

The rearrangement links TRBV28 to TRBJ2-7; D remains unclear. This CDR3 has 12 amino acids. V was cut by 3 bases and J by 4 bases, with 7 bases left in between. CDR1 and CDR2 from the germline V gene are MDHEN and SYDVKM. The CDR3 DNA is TGTGCCAGCAGTTTTCGGCTTTACGAGCAGTACTTC. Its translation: CASSFRLYEQYF.

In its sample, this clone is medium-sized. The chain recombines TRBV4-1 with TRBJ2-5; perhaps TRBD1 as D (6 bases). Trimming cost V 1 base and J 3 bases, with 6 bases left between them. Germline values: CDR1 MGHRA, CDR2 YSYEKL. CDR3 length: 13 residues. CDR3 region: CASSQAGEETQYF. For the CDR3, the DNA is TGCGCCAGCAGCCAAGCAGGGGAAGAGACCCAGTACTTC.

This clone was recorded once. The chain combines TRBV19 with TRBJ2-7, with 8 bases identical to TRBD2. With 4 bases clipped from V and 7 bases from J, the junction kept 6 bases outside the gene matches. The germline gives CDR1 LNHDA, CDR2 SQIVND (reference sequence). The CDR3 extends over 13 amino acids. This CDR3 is CASSTSGSLEQYF. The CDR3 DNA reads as TGTGCCAGTAGTACGAGCGGGAGTTTGGAGCAGTACTTC.

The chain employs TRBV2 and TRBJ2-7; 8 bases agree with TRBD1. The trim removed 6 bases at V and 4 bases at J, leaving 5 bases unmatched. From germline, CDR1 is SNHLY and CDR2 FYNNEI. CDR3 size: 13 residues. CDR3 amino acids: CASRGQGLYEQYF. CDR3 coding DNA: TGTGCCAGCAGAGGACAGGGCCTATACGAGCAGTACTTC. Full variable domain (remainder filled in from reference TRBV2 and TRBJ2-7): EPEVTQTPSHQVTQMGQEVILRCVPISNHLYFYWYRQILGQKVEFLVSFYNNEISEKSEIFDDQFSVERPDGSNFTLKIRSTKLEDSAMYFCASRGQGLYEQYFGPGTRLTVT.

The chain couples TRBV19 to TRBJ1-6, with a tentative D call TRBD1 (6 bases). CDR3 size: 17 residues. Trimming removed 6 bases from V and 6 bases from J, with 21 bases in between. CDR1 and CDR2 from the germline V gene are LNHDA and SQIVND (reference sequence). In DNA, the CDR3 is TGTGCCAGTAGCGATCCCGGTCAGGGGATTCGTAATTCACCCCTCCACTTT. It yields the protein CASSDPGQGIRNSPLHF.

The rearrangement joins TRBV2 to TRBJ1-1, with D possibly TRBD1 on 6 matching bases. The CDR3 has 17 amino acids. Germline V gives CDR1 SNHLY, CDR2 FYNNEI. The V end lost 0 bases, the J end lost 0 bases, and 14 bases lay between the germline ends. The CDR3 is CASSEALGGAMNTEAFF. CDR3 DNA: TGTGCCAGCAGTGAAGCCCTGGGGGGCGCGATGAACACTGAAGCTTTCTTT. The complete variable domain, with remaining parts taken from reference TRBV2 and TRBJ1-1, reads EPEVTQTPSHQVTQMGQEVILRCVPISNHLYFYWYRQILGQKVEFLVSFYNNEISEKSEIFDDQFSVERPDGSNFTLKIRSTKLEDSAMYFCASSEALGGAMNTEAFFGQGTRLTVV.

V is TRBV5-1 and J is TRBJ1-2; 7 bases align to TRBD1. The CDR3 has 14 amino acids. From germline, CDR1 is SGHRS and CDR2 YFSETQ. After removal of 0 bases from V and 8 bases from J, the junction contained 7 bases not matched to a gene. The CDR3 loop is CASSLAGQGDGYTF. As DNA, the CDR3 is TGCGCCAGCAGCTTGGCGGGGCAGGGGGACGGCTACACCTTC. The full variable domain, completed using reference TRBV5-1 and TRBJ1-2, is KAGVTQTPRYLIKTRGQQVTLSCSPISGHRSVSWYQQTPGQGLQFLFEYFSETQRNKGNFPGRFSGRQFSNSRSEMNVSTLELGDSALYLCASSLAGQGDGYTFGSGTRLTVV.

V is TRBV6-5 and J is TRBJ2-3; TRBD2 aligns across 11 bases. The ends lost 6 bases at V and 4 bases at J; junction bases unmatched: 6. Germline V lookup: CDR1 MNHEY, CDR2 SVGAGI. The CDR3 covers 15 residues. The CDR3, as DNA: TGTGCCAGCAGCCCCACTAGCGGGAGCGCAGATACGCAGTATTTT. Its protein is CASSPTSGSADTQYF.

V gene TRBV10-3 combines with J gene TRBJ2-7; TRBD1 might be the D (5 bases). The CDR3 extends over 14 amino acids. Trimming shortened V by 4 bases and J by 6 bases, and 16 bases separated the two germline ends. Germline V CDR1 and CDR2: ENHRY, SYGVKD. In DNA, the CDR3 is TGTGCCATCAGTGTTCGAGACAGACACTTCGAGCAGTACTTC. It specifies CAISVRDRHFEQYF.

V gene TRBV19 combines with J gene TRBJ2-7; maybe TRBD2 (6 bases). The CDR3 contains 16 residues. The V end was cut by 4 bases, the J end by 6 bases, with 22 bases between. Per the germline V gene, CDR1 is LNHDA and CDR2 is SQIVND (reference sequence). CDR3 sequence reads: CASSTPLAPRFSEQYF. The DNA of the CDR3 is TGTGCCAGTAGTACCCCACTAGCCCCCCGCTTCTCCGAGCAGTACTTC. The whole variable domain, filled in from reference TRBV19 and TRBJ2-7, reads DGGITQSPKYLFRKEGQNVTLSCEQNLNHDAMYWYRQDPGQGLRLIYYSQIVNDFQKGDIAEGYSVSREKKESFPLTVTSAQKNPTAFYLCASSTPLAPRFSEQYFGPGTRLTVT.

CDR3 nucleotides: TGTGCCAGCAGCTTCTGGACGGAAGAGACCCAGTACTTC. Protein product: CASSFWTEETQYF. This chain uses TRBV5-4 with TRBJ2-5; no clear D. Per the germline V gene, CDR1 is SGHNT and CDR2 is YYREEE (reference sequence). The CDR3 has 13 amino acids. Deletions cut 2 bases from V and 3 bases from J, with 8 bases between. The variable domain in full, completed from reference TRBV5-4 and TRBJ2-5, reads ETGVTQSPTHLIKTRGQQVTLRCSSQSGHNTVSWYQQALGQGPQFIFQYYREEENGRGNFPPRFSGLQFPNYSSELNVNALELDDSALYLCASSFWTEETQYFGPGTRLLVL.

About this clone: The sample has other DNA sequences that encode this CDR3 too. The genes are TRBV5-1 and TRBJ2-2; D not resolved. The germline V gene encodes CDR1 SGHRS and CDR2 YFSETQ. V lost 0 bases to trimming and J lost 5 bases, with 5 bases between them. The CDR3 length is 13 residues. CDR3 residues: CASSLGGTGELFF. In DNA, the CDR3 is TGCGCCAGCAGCTTGGGAGGAACCGGGGAGCTGTTTTTT.

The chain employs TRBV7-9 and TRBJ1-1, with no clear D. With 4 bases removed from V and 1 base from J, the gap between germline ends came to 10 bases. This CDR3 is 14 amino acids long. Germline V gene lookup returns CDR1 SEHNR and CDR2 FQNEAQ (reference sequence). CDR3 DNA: TGTGCCAGCAGCTCCTTCACCGAGAACACTGAAGCTTTCTTT. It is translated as CASSSFTENTEAFF.

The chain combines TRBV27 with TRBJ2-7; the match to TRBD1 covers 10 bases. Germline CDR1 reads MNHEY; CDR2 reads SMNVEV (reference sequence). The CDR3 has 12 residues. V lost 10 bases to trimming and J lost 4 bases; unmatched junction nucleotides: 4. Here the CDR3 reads CATRQGAYEQYF. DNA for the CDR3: TGTGCCACCCGACAGGGGGCGTACGAGCAGTACTTC.

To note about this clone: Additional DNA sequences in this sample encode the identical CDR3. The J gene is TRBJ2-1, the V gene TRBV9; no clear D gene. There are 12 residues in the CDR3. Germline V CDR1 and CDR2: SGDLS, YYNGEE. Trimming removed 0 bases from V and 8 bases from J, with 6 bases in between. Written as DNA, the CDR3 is TGTGCCAGCAGCGTAGGTGGGCATGAGCAGTTCTTC. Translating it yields CASSVGGHEQFF.

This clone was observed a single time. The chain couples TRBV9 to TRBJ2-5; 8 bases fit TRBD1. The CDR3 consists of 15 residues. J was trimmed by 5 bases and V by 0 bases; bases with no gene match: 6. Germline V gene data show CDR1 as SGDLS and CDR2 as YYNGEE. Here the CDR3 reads CASSVAQGAWETQYF. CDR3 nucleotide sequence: TGTGCCAGCAGCGTAGCGCAGGGGGCGTGGGAGACCCAGTACTTC.

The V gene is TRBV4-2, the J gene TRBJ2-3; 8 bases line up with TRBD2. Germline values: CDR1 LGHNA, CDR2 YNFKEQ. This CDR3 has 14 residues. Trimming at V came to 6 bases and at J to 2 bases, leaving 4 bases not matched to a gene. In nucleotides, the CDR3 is TGTGCCAGCAGTCCCGGGGGGGCCACAGATACGCAGTATTTT. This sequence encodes CASSPGGATDTQYF.

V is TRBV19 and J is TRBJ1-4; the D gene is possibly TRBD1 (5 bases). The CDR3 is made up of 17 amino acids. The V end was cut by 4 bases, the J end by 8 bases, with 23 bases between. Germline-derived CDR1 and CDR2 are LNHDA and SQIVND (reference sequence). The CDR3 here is CASSTSPRTPKTEKLFF. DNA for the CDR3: TGTGCCAGTAGTACCAGCCCCCGGACACCTAAAACCGAAAAACTGTTTTTT.